This entry describes one T cell receptor beta chain. Its target is not known. These data are taken from a study of CD8 T cells in ankylosing spondylitis. Findings and caveats of the study: A TCR beta motif made of eight highly homologous variants seemed typical of ankylosing spondylitis blood.

TCRdb processed the 5' RACE reads anew with MiXCR; each CDR3 protein has one entry. The sample includes roughly 490,000 distinct CDR3 sequences, approximately 5% seen only once; the top ten take 3% to 4.5%. The receptor was derived from a male donor with ankylosing spondylitis. Input material: blood, either unsorted or a sorted T cell fraction (not recorded which).

The CDR3 bases are TGTGCCAGCAGCCGGACTAGTACGGTCACCGGGGAGCTGTTTTTT. Translating gives CASSRTSTVTGELFF. The chain uses TRBV7-6 and TRBJ2-2, with TRBD2 identical over 7 bases. Germline assignment: CDR1 SGHVS and CDR2 FNYEAQ. The V and J ends lost 5 bases and 4 bases, in that order; junction bases with no gene match: 7. The CDR3 consists of 15 residues.